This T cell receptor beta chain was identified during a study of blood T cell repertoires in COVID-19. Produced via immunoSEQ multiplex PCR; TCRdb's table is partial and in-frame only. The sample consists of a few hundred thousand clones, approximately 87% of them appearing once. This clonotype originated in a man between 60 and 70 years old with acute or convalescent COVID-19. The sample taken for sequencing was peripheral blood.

The CDR3 loop reads CASSLSGRAIDEQFF. DNA of the CDR3: TGTGCCAGCAGTTTATCCGGGAGGGCCATCGATGAGCAGTTCTTC. This chain connects TRBV28 to TRBJ2-1, with 8 nucleotides matching TRBD2. With 1 base clipped from V and 8 bases from J, the junction kept 7 bases outside the gene matches. The CDR3 has 15 residues. The germline CDR1 and CDR2 sequences are MDHEN and SYDVKM.